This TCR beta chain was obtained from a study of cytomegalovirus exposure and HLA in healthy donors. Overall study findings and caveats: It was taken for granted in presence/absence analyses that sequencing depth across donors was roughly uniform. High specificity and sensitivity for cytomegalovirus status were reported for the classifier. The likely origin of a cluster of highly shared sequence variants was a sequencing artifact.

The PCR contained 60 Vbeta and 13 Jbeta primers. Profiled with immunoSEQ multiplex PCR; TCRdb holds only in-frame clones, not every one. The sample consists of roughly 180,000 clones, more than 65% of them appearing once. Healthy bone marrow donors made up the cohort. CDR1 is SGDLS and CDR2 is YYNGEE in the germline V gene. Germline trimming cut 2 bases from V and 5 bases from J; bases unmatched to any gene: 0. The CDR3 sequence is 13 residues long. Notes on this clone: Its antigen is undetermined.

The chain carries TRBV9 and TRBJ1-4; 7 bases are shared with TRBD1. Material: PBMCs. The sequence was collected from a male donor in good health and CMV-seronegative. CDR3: CASSVGQNEKLFF. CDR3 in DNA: TGTGCCAGCAGCGTGGGACAGAATGAAAAACTGTTTTTT. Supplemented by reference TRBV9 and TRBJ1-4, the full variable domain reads DSGVTQTPKHLITATGQRVTLRCSPRSGDLSVYWYQQSLDQGLQFLIQYYNGEERAKGNILERFSAQQFPDLHSELNLSSLELGDSALYFCASSVGQNEKLFFGSGTQLSVL.